This T cell receptor beta chain emerged from a study of blood T cell repertoires in COVID-19. Across the whole study: In each case, the material was cDNA or gDNA derived from T cells, B-cell-depleted T cells, or PBMCs.

The protocol was immunoSEQ multiplex PCR, while the TCRdb copy is restricted to in-frame clones and leaves out a portion. The repertoire includes about 280,000 clones, around 87% of them detected once, and around 1.7% sits in the top ten. Germline loops: CDR1 SNHLY, CDR2 FYNNEI. With 7 bases removed from V and 7 bases from J, the gap between germline ends came to 17 bases. This CDR3 has 15 residues. This TCR was recovered from a woman aged 18-35 years with acute COVID-19. The V call is TRBV2, the J call TRBJ1-6; perhaps TRBD1 as D (5 bases). Sequences were obtained from PBMCs or T cells enriched from blood (not recorded which). The CDR3 spells CASTQREGVNSPLHF. DNA of the CDR3: TGTGCCAGCACCCAAAGAGAAGGGGTCAATTCACCCCTCCACTTT.